The rows below give T cell receptor beta chains drawn from one sample of a study of identical twins. TCRdb itself ran the 5' RACE reads through MiXCR, one entry per CDR3 protein. Of around 490,000 distinct CDR3 sequences in the sample, 14% were seen once. These same data were also listed under a study on yellow fever vaccine responses in identical twins.

Input material: CD4+ T cells sorted from blood. These receptors came from a woman under 30 in good health. The conserved cysteine and the conserved F or W are not part of the CDR3 here.

J | V | CDR3
TRBJ2-3 | TRBV5-6 | ASSSLEPTDTQY
TRBJ2-4 | TRBV10-3 | AISEFLLAREGDIQY
TRBJ1-1 | TRBV2 | ASSEVAGVGTEAF
TRBJ1-1 | TRBV6-5 | ASIYEGGSEAF
TRBJ2-5 | TRBV20-1 | SAKRDDLPETQY
TRBJ1-5 | TRBV28 | ASSWIGTVNQPQH
TRBJ2-4 | TRBV11-2 | ASSFRDNPIAEAKNIQY
TRBJ2-7 | TRBV12-2 | ASRFTGNQDEQY
TRBJ2-1 | TRBV4-3 | ASSQEGLDYNEQF
TRBJ2-6 | TRBV29-1 | SVIQGDLSGANVLT
TRBJ1-5 | TRBV12-3/TRBV12-4 | ASSSNTGGWDQPQH
TRBJ2-7 | TRBV27 | ASNKTTWKQY
TRBJ1-4 | TRBV4-3 | ASSQDLGEKLF